The text below deals with one T cell receptor (beta chain). The antigen remains unidentified. 5'RACE template switching with UMIs produced the TCR beta cDNA. No DNA is given; TCRdb re-called the 5' RACE reads and lists each CDR3 protein once. The sample yields roughly 430,000 distinct CDR3 sequences, of which the top ten take up more than 7%. The CDR3 is made up of 14 amino acids. CDR1 is SGHRS, CDR2 YFSETQ, per germline. The sample belongs to a study of T cells expressing NK-cell markers. The overall study: There were seven HCMV-seropositive donors and one seronegative donor among the eight sequenced.

General observations from the study: These clonotypes also led the CD3+CD56-NKG2C+ fraction in several donors. Dominant NKG2C+ clonotype frequencies of roughly 1.0-8% of CD8+ T cells were measured in five or six donors.

The source is a woman aged 18 to 75 in good health. The sequenced sample was blood T cells: a sorted CD56 or NKG2C T cell subset, CD4+ or CD8+ T cells, or bulk PBMC T cells (not recorded which). The chain is built from TRBV5-1 and TRBJ2-7; TCRdb proposes TRBD1, but this gene call is untestable without DNA. CDR3 in amino acids: CASSFWTGSYEQYF.